These 21 T cell receptor beta chains originate from one sample sequenced in a study of blood T cell repertoires in COVID-19. TCRdb's copy holds only in-frame clones and misses some; the assay was immunoSEQ multiplex PCR. Seen here are around 46,000 clones, approximately 90% observed once, and the top ten hold approximately 3.1%. Sequencing input: PBMCs or T cells enriched from blood (not recorded which). Receptor source: a woman aged 50 to 60 who had recovered from COVID-19.

To note about this clone: The same CDR3 can be traced to other DNA sequences in this sample. This chain connects TRBV5-6 to TRBJ1-2; 7 positions match TRBD1. The trim removed 4 bases at V and 4 bases at J, leaving 4 bases unmatched. The germline V gene has CDR1 SGHDT and CDR2 YYEEEE. The CDR3 contains 13 residues. The CDR3 region is CASSPGQSYGYTF. The CDR3 DNA sequence: TGTGCCAGCAGCCCGGGACAGAGCTATGGCTACACCTTC.

The chain combines TRBV7-9 with TRBJ1-2; D is perhaps TRBD1 (6 bases). V was clipped by 5 bases and J by 8 bases, with 21 bases between them. The germline V gene has CDR1 SEHNR and CDR2 FQNEAQ (reference sequence). The CDR3 is made up of 15 amino acids. CDR3 DNA: TGTGCCAGCAGCCCAGTTGGGGGACAAGCGGGAGGCTACACCTTC. Translation gives CASSPVGGQAGGYTF.

The chain carries TRBV5-1 and TRBJ2-2, with D possibly TRBD2 on 7 matching bases. Germline loops: CDR1 SGHRS, CDR2 YFSETQ. This CDR3 comprises 16 residues. Trimming pared 3 bases from V and 2 bases from J, leaving 14 bases between. In DNA, the CDR3 is TGCGCCAGCAGCTCAGAAGGGGGGGTCAACACCGGGGAGCTGTTTTTT. Protein sequence: CASSSEGGVNTGELFF.

The chain carries TRBV11-3 and TRBJ2-7, with D possibly TRBD2 on 6 matching bases. The CDR3 spans 16 residues. V was clipped by 1 base and J by 7 bases, with 20 bases between them. CDR1 and CDR2 (germline): SGHNT, YENEEA. CDR3 residues: CASSLGGTSMYGEQYF. The CDR3 region has the DNA TGTGCCAGCAGCTTAGGCGGGACGTCCATGTACGGGGAGCAGTACTTC.

The chain links TRBV6-2 or TRBV6-3 to TRBJ1-4; maybe TRBD1 (6 bases). The CDR3 spans 18 residues. The V end lost 4 bases, the J end lost 0 bases, and 18 bases lay between the germline ends. Germline loops: CDR1 MNHEY, CDR2 SVGEGT. CDR3 sequence (DNA): TGTGCCAGCAGTTCCCCGACAGGCGCCTTTGCAACTAATGAAAAACTGTTTTTT. It translates to CASSSPTGAFATNEKLFF.

The V gene is TRBV6-6, the J gene TRBJ2-5, with 12 bases that match TRBD2. The CDR3 spans 16 residues. From germline, CDR1 is MNHNY and CDR2 SVGAGI (reference sequence). The V and J ends lost 4 bases and 5 bases, in that order; junction bases with no gene match: 8. CDR3 sequence (DNA): TGTGCCAGCAGTTCCGGGACTAGCGGGCTCGCGGAGACCCAGTACTTC. Translation: CASSSGTSGLAETQYF.

This clone was seen just once. V usage is TRBV6-4 and J usage is TRBJ1-3; no clear D gene. The CDR3 is made up of 15 amino acids. Germline V gene lookup returns CDR1 MRHNA and CDR2 SNTAGT. Trimming stripped 7 bases from V and 3 bases from J, with 16 bases between. CDR3 residues: CASTPRSLFGNTIYF. As DNA, the CDR3 is TGTGCCAGCACCCCCAGATCCCTCTTTGGAAACACCATATATTTT.

This chain joins TRBV19 and TRBJ2-3; D gene unclear. The V gene's germline CDR1 is LNHDA and CDR2 SQIVND (reference sequence). The V end lost 2 bases, the J end lost 0 bases, and 9 bases lay between the germline ends. The CDR3 sequence is 15 residues long. This CDR3 is CASSIQSGSTDTQYF. In DNA form, the CDR3 reads TGTGCCAGTAGTATACAGTCAGGTAGCACAGATACGCAGTATTTT.

The chain uses TRBV12-3 or TRBV12-4 and TRBJ1-5; D is undetermined. There are 13 residues in the CDR3. Trimming took off 2 bases at V and 8 bases at J, with 10 bases between the two ends. CDR3 in amino acids: CASSLQAGKPQHF. The CDR3 DNA reads as TGTGCCAGCAGTTTACAGGCGGGTAAGCCCCAGCATTTT.

The chain has TRBV6-2 or TRBV6-3 and TRBJ1-6; D gene unclear. This CDR3 contains 13 residues. Trimming stripped 2 bases from V and 6 bases from J, with 5 bases between. The germline gives CDR1 MNHEY, CDR2 SVGEGT. The CDR3 coding sequence is TGTGCCAGCAGTTACAGCCTTAATTCACCCCTCCACTTT. Its protein is CASSYSLNSPLHF.

The genes are TRBV10-1 and TRBJ2-4; 11 bases line up with TRBD2. The germline V gene encodes CDR1 WNHNN and CDR2 SYGVQD (reference sequence). Trimming at V came to 0 bases and at J to 0 bases, leaving 10 bases not matched to a gene. CDR3 length: 20 residues. CDR3 sequence reads: CASSESPTSGREGAKNIQYF. CDR3 sequence (DNA): TGCGCCAGCAGTGAGTCGCCAACTAGCGGGAGAGAGGGAGCCAAAAACATTCAGTACTTC.

The V call is TRBV28, the J call TRBJ1-2, with 12 bases identical to TRBD1. V dropped 6 bases and J dropped 4; count of bases not matched to a gene: 12. Per the germline V gene, CDR1 is MDHEN and CDR2 is SYDVKM. The CDR3 extends over 17 amino acids. This CDR3 is CASRPTGTGGRSYGYTF. CDR3 in DNA: TGTGCCAGCAGGCCGACCGGGACAGGGGGCCGGAGCTATGGCTACACCTTC.

The V and J genes are TRBV12-3 or TRBV12-4 and TRBJ1-2; 8 bases fit TRBD1. CDR3 length: 13 amino acids. V lost 3 bases to trimming and J lost 5 bases; unmatched junction nucleotides: 2. CDR3 sequence (DNA): TGTGCCAGCAGTTTGGGACAGGATTATGGCTACACCTTC. This sequence encodes CASSLGQDYGYTF.

V and J are TRBV5-5 and TRBJ1-4, with D possibly being TRBD1 (5 bases). Germline V lookup: CDR1 SGHKS, CDR2 YYEKEE (reference sequence). There are 16 residues in the CDR3. Trimming pared 2 bases from V and 2 bases from J, leaving 13 bases between. CDR3: CASSLNARGTNEKLFF. CDR3 nucleotides: TGTGCCAGCAGCTTAAATGCGCGGGGCACTAATGAAAAACTGTTTTTT.

This clone came up once. This chain links TRBV20-1 with TRBJ2-5, with no clear D. V was clipped by 6 bases and J by 4 bases, with 6 bases between them. This CDR3 is built from 10 residues. Looked up from germline, CDR1 is DFQATT and CDR2 is SNEGSKA (reference sequence). The chain's CDR3 is CSAPRETQYF. The DNA for the CDR3 is TGCAGTGCCCCGAGAGAGACCCAGTACTTC.

V is TRBV5-6 and J is TRBJ2-7, with D maybe TRBD1 (6 bases). This CDR3 is 14 amino acids long. Looked up from germline, CDR1 is SGHDT and CDR2 is YYEEEE. V dropped 0 bases and J dropped 5 bases, with 12 bases sitting between them. This chain's CDR3 is CASSLVAGVDEQYF. The CDR3 DNA sequence: TGTGCCAGCAGCTTGGTGGCAGGGGTAGACGAGCAGTACTTC.

The chain joins TRBV7-2 to TRBJ2-7; 7 nucleotides match TRBD1. V shed 5 bases, J shed 3 bases, and the junction held 4 bases outside the gene matches. This CDR3 has 13 residues. Germline CDR1 is SGHTA and CDR2 is FQGNSA. CDR3 protein: CASSQGVGYEQYF. In nucleotides, the CDR3 is TGTGCCAGCAGCCAGGGGGTTGGCTACGAGCAGTACTTC.

Only one count was recorded for this clone. V is TRBV7-2 and J is TRBJ1-5; no clear D gene. CDR1 and CDR2 from the germline V gene are SGHTA and FQGNSA. Trimming cost V 1 base and J 2 bases, with 18 bases left between them. The CDR3 consists of 18 residues. The CDR3 nucleotides are TGTGCCAGCAGCTTAGAGGGCCCCCGATGGCGGGGCAATCAGCCCCAGCATTTT. It is translated as CASSLEGPRWRGNQPQHF.

Turning to this clone: Compared with germline, one end of the junction differs, possibly owing to a read error. The rearrangement uses TRBV28 and TRBJ2-7, with 7 bases that match TRBD2. In germline, CDR1 is MDHEN, CDR2 SYDVKM. This CDR3 has 13 residues. Written as DNA, the CDR3 is TGTGCCAGCAGTCCCCCGGGGCGGGAGTCTCTCGACTTC. It codes for CASSPPGRESLDF.

This clone was detected only once. In nucleotides, the CDR3 is TGTGCCAACCCCCGGCGGGAGATTCAAGAGACCCAGTACTTC. It codes for CANPRREIQETQYF. The chain is built from TRBV2 and TRBJ2-5; TRBD2 agrees at 7 bases. After removal of 10 bases from V and 2 bases from J, the junction contained 10 bases not matched to a gene. The CDR3 runs 14 residues. CDR1 is SNHLY and CDR2 is FYNNEI in the germline V gene.

The CDR3 DNA follows: TGTGCCAGCAGTTACCAAAACTCCGGGGCCAACGTCCTGACTTTC. This codes for CASSYQNSGANVLTF. The V call is TRBV6-5, the J call TRBJ2-6, with D unclear. V lost 2 bases to trimming and J lost 4 bases, with 9 bases between them. The CDR3 runs 15 residues. CDR1 MNHEY and CDR2 SVGAGI come from the germline V gene.